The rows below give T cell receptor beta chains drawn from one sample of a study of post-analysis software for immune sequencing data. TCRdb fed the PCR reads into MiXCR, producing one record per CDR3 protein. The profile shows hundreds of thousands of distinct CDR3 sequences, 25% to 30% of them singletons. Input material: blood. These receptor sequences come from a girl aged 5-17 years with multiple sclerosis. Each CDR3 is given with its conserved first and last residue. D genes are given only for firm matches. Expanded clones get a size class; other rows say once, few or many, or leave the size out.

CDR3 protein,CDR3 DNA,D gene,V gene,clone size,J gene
CASSPSFGGLSEKLFF,TGTGCCAGCAGCCCATCCTTCGGGGGTCTAAGTGAAAAACTGTTTTTT,-,TRBV5-5,few,TRBJ1-4
CSARDRLGGLSSYEQYF,TGCAGTGCTAGAGATCGGCTTGGGGGCCTGAGCTCCTACGAGCAGTACTTC,-,TRBV20-1,-,TRBJ2-7
CSAFMGGGTTNSPLHF,TGCAGTGCTTTCATGGGTGGGGGGACAACGAATTCACCCCTCCACTTT,-,TRBV20-1,-,TRBJ1-6
CASSLALGGGSLSLYEQYF,TGTGCCAGCAGCTTAGCGCTTGGGGGAGGGAGTCTTAGTCTCTACGAGCAGTACTTC,TRBD2,TRBV7-9,-,TRBJ2-7
CASSLGSSRGYNEQFF,TGTGCCAGCAGCTTAGGGTCTAGCCGGGGATACAATGAGCAGTTCTTC,-,TRBV11-2,-,TRBJ2-1
CASSLRDAGTDTQYF,TGTGCCAGCAGTTTACGGGACGCCGGCACAGATACGCAGTATTTT,-,TRBV27,-,TRBJ2-3
CASSPKRLAGVDEQYF,TGTGCCAGCAGCCCGAAACGACTAGCGGGAGTGGACGAGCAGTACTTC,TRBD2,TRBV3-1,few,TRBJ2-7
CASSWLAGWGTGELFF,TGTGCCAGCAGTTGGCTAGCGGGATGGGGAACCGGGGAGCTGTTTTTT,TRBD2,TRBV27,-,TRBJ2-2
CATSRDLDGYQPQHF,TGTGCCACTAGCAGGGACCTAGACGGCTATCAGCCCCAGCATTTT,-,TRBV15,few,TRBJ1-5
CASSHSSGTGTINYGYTF,TGTGCCAGCAGCCATTCTTCCGGGACAGGGACCATCAACTATGGCTACACCTTC,TRBD1,TRBV3-1,-,TRBJ1-2
CASSQDAAALGYEQFF,TGCGCCAGCAGCCAAGATGCGGCGGCCCTAGGGTATGAGCAGTTCTTC,-,TRBV4-3,few,TRBJ2-1
CSATRPLSNTGELFF,TGCAGTGCTACAAGACCCCTCTCAAACACCGGGGAGCTGTTTTTT,-,TRBV20-1,-,TRBJ2-2
CASSQPGQGPRIQYF,TGTGCCAGCAGCCAGCCGGGACAGGGGCCCCGGATTCAGTACTTC,TRBD1,TRBV5-4,few,TRBJ2-4
CSAIQGQETQYF,TGCAGTGCTATACAGGGGCAAGAGACCCAGTACTTC,TRBD1,TRBV20-1,few,TRBJ2-5
CAISEVRNQPQHF,TGTGCCATCAGCGAGGTGCGCAATCAGCCCCAGCATTTT,-,TRBV10-3,-,TRBJ1-5
CASTRPGLSGEQFF,TGTGCCAGCACCCGACCGGGCCTTTCAGGGGAGCAGTTCTTC,-,TRBV27,-,TRBJ2-1
CASSSVSRGSDTQYF,TGTGCCAGCAGCTCCGTGTCCAGGGGGTCAGATACGCAGTATTTT,TRBD1,TRBV7-2,-,TRBJ2-3
CASSQDEGGSNIQYF,TGCGCCAGCAGCCAAGATGAGGGAGGCTCGAACATTCAGTACTTC,-,TRBV4-3,few,TRBJ2-4